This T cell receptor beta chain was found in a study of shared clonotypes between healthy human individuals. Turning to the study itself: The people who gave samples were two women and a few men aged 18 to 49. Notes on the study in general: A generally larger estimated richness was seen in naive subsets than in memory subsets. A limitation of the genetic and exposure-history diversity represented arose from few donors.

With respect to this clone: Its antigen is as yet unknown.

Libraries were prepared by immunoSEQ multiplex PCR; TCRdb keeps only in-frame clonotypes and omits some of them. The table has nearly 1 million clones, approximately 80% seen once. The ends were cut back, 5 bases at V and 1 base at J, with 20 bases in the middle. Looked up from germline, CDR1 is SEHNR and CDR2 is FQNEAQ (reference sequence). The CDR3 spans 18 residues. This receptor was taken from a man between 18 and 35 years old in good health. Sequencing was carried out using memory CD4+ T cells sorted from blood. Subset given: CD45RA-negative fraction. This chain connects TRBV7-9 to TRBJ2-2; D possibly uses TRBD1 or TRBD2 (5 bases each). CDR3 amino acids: CASSTRGGLTVNTGELFF. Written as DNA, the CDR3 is TGTGCCAGCAGCACTCGAGGAGGACTGACAGTGAACACCGGGGAGCTGTTTTTT.